The 5 T cell receptor beta chains below all came from one sample that was sequenced in a study of blood T cells in healthy people across ages. It was with a sample-barcoded 5' primer and a J-beta primer mix that a second PCR of about 6 to 12 cycles was run. TCRdb passed the 5' RACE reads through MiXCR, listing each CDR3 protein once. The table records about 1.4 million distinct CDR3 sequences, around 59% of them present only once. Sequencing was performed on blood. The receptors shown here come from a man aged 18-30 years in good health.

In DNA form, the CDR3 reads TGCAGTGCCACAAGAGGTGGGACTAATGAAAAACTGTTTTTT. Its translation: CSATRGGTNEKLFF. V and J are TRBV20-1 and TRBJ1-4; the D is unclear. The CDR3 extends over 14 amino acids. The V gene's germline CDR1 is DFQATT and CDR2 SNEGSKA (reference sequence). V lost 6 bases and J 2 bases, leaving 13 bases between the germline ends.

V is TRBV20-1 and J is TRBJ2-4, with TRBD2 matching over 9 bases. TRBJ2-7 explains the end of the DNA better; the J call may be wrong. From germline, CDR1 is DFQATT and CDR2 SNEGSKA (reference sequence). The CDR3 spans 13 residues. The CDR3 DNA reads TGCAGTGCCCTAAGCGGGGGGACGACCGAGCAGTACTTC. Amino acid sequence: CSALSGGTTEQYF.

The gene calls are TRBV20-1 and TRBJ1-1; D remains ambiguous. The CDR3 is made up of 15 amino acids. CDR1 and CDR2 (germline): DFQATT, SNEGSKA (reference sequence). V lost 1 base, J lost 1 base, and 13 bases lay in between. The CDR3 sequence is CSARGSLGGNTEAFF. CDR3 sequence (DNA): TGCAGTGCTAGAGGGAGCTTGGGCGGGAACACTGAAGCTTTCTTT.

The chain joins TRBV20-1 to TRBJ2-1; the match to TRBD2 covers 8 bases. The last part of the DNA fits TRBJ2-7 better; the J call may be wrong. Germline-derived CDR1 and CDR2 are DFQATT and SNEGSKA (reference sequence). CDR3 length equals 17 residues. CDR3 DNA: TGCAGTGCATTAAGGGTTAGCGGGGTCCGTGTCGACAATGAGCAGTACTTC. Protein: CSALRVSGVRVDNEQYF.

This clonotype has only a few counts. The J gene is TRBJ2-1, the V gene TRBV20-1; tentative D call: TRBD1 (6 bases). The CDR3 covers 13 residues. The germline V gene encodes CDR1 DFQATT and CDR2 SNEGSKA (reference sequence). Trimming took 3 bases from V and 3 from J, leaving 9 bases between them. The CDR3 DNA sequence: TGCAGTGCTAGGGAAGGGGGCTACAATGAGCAGTTCTTC. Its protein product is CSAREGGYNEQFF.